This T cell receptor (beta chain) was captured by sequencing in a study of blood T cell repertoires in COVID-19. Using immunoSEQ multiplex PCR, the repertoire was profiled, and TCRdb retains in-frame clones only, with some absent. The sample contains around 69,000 clones, around 84% of which appear only once. This clone was recorded once. The receptor's source is a man aged 50 to 60 with active COVID-19. The sample consisted of peripheral blood.

The CDR3, as DNA: TGTGCCAGCACGGGGAGAGGGGAGACCCAGTACTTC. Its translation is CASTGRGETQYF. The J gene is TRBJ2-5, the V gene TRBV21-1; no check of the table's D call, TRBD2, against the DNA was made. TRBV21-1 is tagged as a pseudogene. This CDR3 is 12 amino acids long.